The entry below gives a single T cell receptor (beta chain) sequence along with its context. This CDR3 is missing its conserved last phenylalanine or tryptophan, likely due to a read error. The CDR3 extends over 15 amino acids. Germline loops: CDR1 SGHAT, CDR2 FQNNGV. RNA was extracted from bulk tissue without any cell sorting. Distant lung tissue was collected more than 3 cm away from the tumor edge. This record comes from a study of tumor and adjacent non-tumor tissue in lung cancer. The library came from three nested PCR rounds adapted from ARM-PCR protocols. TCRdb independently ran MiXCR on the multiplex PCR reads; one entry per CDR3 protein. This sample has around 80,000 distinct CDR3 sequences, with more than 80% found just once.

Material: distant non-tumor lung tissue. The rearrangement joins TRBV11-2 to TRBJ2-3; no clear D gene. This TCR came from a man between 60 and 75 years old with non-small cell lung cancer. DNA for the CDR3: TGTGCCAGCAGCTCGACGACCACCCCCACAGATACCCAGTATCTT. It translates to CASSSTTTPTDTQYL.